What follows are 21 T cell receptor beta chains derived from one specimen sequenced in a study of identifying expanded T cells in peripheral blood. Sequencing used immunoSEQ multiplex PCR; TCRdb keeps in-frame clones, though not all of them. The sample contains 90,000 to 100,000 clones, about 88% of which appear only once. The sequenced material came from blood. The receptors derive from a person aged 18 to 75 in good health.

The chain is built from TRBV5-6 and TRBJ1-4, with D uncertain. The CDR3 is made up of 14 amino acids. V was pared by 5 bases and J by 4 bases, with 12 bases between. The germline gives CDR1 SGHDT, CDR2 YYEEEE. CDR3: CASRRRRNNEKLFF. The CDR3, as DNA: TGTGCCAGCAGACGAAGGCGGAATAATGAAAAACTGTTTTTT.

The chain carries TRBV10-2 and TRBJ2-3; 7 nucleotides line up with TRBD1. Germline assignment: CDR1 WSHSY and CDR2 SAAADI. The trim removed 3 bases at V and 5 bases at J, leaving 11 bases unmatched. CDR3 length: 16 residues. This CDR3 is CASSDSRKTGRDTQYF. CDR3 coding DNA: TGCGCCAGCAGTGATTCTCGGAAGACAGGGAGAGATACGCAGTATTTT.

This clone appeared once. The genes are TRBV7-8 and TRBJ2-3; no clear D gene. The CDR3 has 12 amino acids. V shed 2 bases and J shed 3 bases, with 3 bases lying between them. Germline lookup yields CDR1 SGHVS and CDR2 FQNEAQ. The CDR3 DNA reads TGTGCCAGCAGCTTAAGAACAGATACGCAGTATTTT. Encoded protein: CASSLRTDTQYF.

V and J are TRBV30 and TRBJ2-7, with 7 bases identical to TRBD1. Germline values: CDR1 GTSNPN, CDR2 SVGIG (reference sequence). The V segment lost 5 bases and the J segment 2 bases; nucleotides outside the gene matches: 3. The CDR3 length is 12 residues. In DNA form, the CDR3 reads TGTGCCTGGGGGACAGAAGCCTACGAGCAGTACTTC. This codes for CAWGTEAYEQYF.

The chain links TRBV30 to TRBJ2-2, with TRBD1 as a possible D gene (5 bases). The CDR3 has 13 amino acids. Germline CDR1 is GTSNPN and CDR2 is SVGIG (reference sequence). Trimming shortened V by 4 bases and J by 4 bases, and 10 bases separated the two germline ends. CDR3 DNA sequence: TGTGCCTGGACAGGGCAAGGCACCGGGGAGCTGTTTTTT. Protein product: CAWTGQGTGELFF.

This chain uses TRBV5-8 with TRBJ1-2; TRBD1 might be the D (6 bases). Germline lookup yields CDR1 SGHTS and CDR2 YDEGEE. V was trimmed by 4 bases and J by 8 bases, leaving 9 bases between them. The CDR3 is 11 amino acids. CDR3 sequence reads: CASSQGRGYTF. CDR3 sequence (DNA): TGTGCCAGCAGCCAGGGGAGAGGCTACACCTTC.

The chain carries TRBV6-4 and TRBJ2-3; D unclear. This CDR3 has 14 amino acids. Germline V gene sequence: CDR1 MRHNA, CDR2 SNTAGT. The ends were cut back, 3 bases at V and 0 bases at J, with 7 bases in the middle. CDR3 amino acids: CASSEADSTDTQYF. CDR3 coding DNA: TGTGCCAGCAGTGAGGCGGACAGCACAGATACGCAGTATTTT.

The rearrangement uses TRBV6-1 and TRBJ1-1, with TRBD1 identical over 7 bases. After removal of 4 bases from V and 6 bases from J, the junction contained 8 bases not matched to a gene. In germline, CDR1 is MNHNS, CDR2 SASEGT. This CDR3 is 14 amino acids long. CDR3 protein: CASSGGEGASEAFF. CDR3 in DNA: TGTGCCAGCAGTGGAGGGGAGGGGGCGTCTGAAGCTTTCTTT.

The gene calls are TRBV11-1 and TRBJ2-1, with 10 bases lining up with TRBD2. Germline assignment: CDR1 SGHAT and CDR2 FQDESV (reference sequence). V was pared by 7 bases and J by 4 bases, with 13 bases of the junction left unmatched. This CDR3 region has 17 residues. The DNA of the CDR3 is TGTGCCAGCACCGCCTCGGGTCTACTAGCGGGGTACAATGAGCAGTTCTTC. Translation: CASTASGLLAGYNEQFF.

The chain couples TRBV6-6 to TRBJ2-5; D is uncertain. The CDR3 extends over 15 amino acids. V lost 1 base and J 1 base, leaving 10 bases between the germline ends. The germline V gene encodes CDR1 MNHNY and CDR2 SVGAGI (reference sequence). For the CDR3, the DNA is TGTGCCAGCAGTTACTTCACCAGGAGCCAAGAGACCCAGTACTTC. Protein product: CASSYFTRSQETQYF.

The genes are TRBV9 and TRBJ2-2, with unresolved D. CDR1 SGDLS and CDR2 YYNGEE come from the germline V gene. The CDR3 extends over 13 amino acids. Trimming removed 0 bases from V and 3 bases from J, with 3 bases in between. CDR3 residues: CASSVEDTGELFF. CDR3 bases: TGTGCCAGCAGCGTAGAGGACACCGGGGAGCTGTTTTTT.

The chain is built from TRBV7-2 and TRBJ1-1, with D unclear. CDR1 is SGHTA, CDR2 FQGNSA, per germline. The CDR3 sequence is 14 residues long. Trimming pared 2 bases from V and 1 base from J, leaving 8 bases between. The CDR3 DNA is TGTGCCAGCAGCTTATTTAGCGGGAACACTGAAGCTTTCTTT. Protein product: CASSLFSGNTEAFF. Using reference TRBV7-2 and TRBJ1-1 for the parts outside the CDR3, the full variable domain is GAGVSQSPSNKVTEKGKDVELRCDPISGHTALYWYRQSLGQGLEFLIYFQGNSAPDKSGLPSDRFSAERTGGSVSTLTIQRTQQEDSAVYLCASSLFSGNTEAFFGQGTRLTVV.

The CDR3 sequence is CASSPEHSISTFQPQHF. The CDR3 DNA reads as TGTGCCAGTAGCCCGGAACACTCCATTTCGACCTTTCAGCCCCAGCATTTT. The genes are TRBV19 and TRBJ1-5; no clear D. Germline V lookup: CDR1 LNHDA, CDR2 SQIVND (reference sequence). This CDR3 region has 17 residues. The V end lost 6 bases, the J end lost 6 bases, and 24 bases lay between the germline ends.

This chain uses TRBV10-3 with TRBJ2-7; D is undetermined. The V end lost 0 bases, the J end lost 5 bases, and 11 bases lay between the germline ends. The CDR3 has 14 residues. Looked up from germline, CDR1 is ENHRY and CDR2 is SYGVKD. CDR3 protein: CAISESKGSHEQYF. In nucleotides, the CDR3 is TGTGCCATCAGTGAGTCAAAGGGTTCCCACGAGCAGTACTTC.

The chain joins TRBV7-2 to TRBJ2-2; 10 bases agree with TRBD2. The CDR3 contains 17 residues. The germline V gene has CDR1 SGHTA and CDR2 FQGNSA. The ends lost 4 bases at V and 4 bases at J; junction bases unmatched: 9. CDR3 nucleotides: TGTGCCAGCAGCTCCCCCCGACTAGCGGGCGGCACCGGGGAGCTGTTTTTT. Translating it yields CASSSPRLAGGTGELFF.

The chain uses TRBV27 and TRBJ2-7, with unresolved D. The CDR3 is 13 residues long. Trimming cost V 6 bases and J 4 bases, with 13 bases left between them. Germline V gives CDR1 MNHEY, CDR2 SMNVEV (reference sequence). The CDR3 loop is CASSPQADYEQYF. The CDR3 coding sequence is TGTGCCAGCAGCCCCCAAGCTGATTACGAGCAGTACTTC.

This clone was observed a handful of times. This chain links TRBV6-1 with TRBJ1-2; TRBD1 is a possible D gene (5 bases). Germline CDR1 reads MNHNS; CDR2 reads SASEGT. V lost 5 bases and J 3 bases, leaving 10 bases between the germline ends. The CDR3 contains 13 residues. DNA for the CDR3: TGTGCCAGCAGTTCTTTGGGGGACTATGGCTACACCTTC. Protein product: CASSSLGDYGYTF.

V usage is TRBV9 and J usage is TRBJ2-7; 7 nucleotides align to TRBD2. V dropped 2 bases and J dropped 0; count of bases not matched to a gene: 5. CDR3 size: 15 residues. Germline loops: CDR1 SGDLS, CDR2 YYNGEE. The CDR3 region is CASSVGTTPSYEQYF. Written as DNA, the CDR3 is TGTGCCAGCAGCGTCGGGACTACCCCCTCCTACGAGCAGTACTTC.

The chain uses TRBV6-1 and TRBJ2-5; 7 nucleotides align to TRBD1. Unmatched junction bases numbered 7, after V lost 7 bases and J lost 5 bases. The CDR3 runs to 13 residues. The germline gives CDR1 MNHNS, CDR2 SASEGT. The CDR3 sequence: CASIGGEWETQYF. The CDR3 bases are TGTGCCAGCATAGGGGGCGAATGGGAGACCCAGTACTTC.

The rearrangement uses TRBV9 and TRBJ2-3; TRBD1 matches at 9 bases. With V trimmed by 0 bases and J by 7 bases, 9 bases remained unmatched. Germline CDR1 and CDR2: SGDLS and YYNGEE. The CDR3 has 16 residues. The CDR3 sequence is CASSVGTYRGPNTQYF. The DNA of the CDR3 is TGTGCCAGCAGCGTAGGAACGTACAGGGGGCCTAATACGCAGTATTTT.

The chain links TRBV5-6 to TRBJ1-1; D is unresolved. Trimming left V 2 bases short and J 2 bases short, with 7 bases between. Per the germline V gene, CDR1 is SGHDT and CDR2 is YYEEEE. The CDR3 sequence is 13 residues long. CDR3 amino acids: CASSLPVNTEAFF. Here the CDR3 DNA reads TGTGCCAGCAGCTTACCGGTTAACACTGAAGCTTTCTTT.